Following are 27 T cell receptor beta chains from one sample sequenced in a study of T cells in Graves' hyperthyroidism and ophthalmopathy. The investigators amplified TCR beta CDR3 regions from RNA transcripts. The HTBI primer set served for first-round RT-PCR of the TCR CDR3. TCRdb redid the calling of the multiplex PCR reads with MiXCR, one entry per CDR3 protein. The sample comprises some 440,000 distinct CDR3 sequences, 15% to 19% of which are singletons, and 11% to 15% rests with the top ten. The sample consisted of blood. Receptors were obtained from a woman aged 18-30 years with Graves' hyperthyroidism.

This clonotype was detected ten times or more. This sequence joins TRBV5-1 and TRBJ2-7; the D gene is possibly TRBD2 (6 bases). Deletions cut 0 bases from V and 5 bases from J, with 9 bases between. The CDR3 sequence is 13 residues long. Germline V gene sequence: CDR1 SGHRS, CDR2 YFSETQ. CDR3: CASSLEAGNEQYF. As DNA, the CDR3 is TGCGCCAGCAGCTTGGAGGCGGGAAACGAGCAGTACTTC.

This clonotype was observed a handful of times. V usage is TRBV5-1 and J usage is TRBJ2-3, with 14 bases that match TRBD2. Trimming took 4 bases from V and 4 from J; bases not matched to a gene: 5. Germline assignment: CDR1 SGHRS and CDR2 YFSETQ. CDR3 length: 16 amino acids. The CDR3 DNA sequence: TGCGCCAGCAGCAGACTAGCGGGGGGGCGCCCAGATACGCAGTATTTT. This codes for CASSRLAGGRPDTQYF.

This clonotype was seen repeatedly, ten times or more. The gene calls are TRBV27 and TRBJ1-1; weak D call: TRBD1 (6 bases). The CDR3 has 14 amino acids. The germline V gene encodes CDR1 MNHEY and CDR2 SMNVEV (reference sequence). Trimming cost V 6 bases and J 1 base, with 12 bases left between them. DNA for the CDR3: TGTGCCAGCAGGCCCGACAGGCCGAACACTGAAGCTTTCTTT. Amino acids: CASRPDRPNTEAFF.

This clonotype was seen many times. The J gene is TRBJ2-2, the V gene TRBV6-1; 7 bases align to TRBD1. Germline V lookup: CDR1 MNHNS, CDR2 SASEGT. Trimming removed 5 bases from V and 0 bases from J; junction bases left unmatched: 6. CDR3 length equals 16 residues. CDR3 sequence: CASSFDRAPNTGELFF. The CDR3 nucleotides are TGTGCCAGCAGTTTTGACAGGGCCCCGAACACCGGGGAGCTGTTTTTT.

This clonotype was counted a few times. The J gene is TRBJ2-5, the V gene TRBV10-2; D is tentatively TRBD1 or TRBD2 (5 bases each). Between the trimmed V and J ends, which lost 4 bases and 4 bases, there was a span of 13 bases. Germline CDR1 is WSHSY and CDR2 is SAAADI. This CDR3 region has 14 residues. DNA of the CDR3: TGCGCCAGCAGTGTGGGCGATGGGGGAGAGACCCAGTACTTC. It translates to CASSVGDGGETQYF.

The chain uses TRBV10-3 and TRBJ2-1; TRBD2 matches at 11 bases. The CDR3 covers 15 residues. Germline V gene lookup returns CDR1 ENHRY and CDR2 SYGVKD. V shed 6 bases and J 7 bases; nucleotides not matched to a gene: 8. This chain's CDR3 is CAIRATSGGRNEQFF. The CDR3 bases are TGTGCCATCAGGGCCACTAGCGGGGGTAGAAATGAGCAGTTCTTC.

At least ten counts were recorded for this clonotype. The rearrangement joins TRBV7-9 to TRBJ2-3; unclear D gene. This CDR3 has 15 residues. Germline CDR1 reads SEHNR; CDR2 reads FQNEAQ (reference sequence). Between the trimmed V and J ends, which lost 5 bases and 0 bases, there was a span of 12 bases. The CDR3 reads CASSPRVGSTDTQYF. The CDR3 DNA follows: TGTGCCAGCAGCCCACGGGTGGGGAGCACAGATACGCAGTATTTT.

The CDR3 is CASSQEGGGARTDTQYF. CDR3 bases: TGCGCCAGCAGCCAAGAAGGAGGGGGGGCACGCACAGATACGCAGTATTTT. The V and J genes are TRBV4-3 and TRBJ2-3; weak D call: TRBD2 (7 bases). Germline V gene lookup returns CDR1 LGHNA and CDR2 YSLEER. The CDR3 is made up of 17 amino acids. V dropped 0 bases and J dropped 1 base, with 14 bases sitting between them.

The gene calls are TRBV20-1 and TRBJ1-2, with no clear D. CDR3 size: 16 residues. CDR1 DFQATT and CDR2 SNEGSKA come from the germline V gene (reference sequence). The V gene lost 3 bases and the J gene lost 7 bases, with 24 bases spanning the gap. CDR3 region: CSASRYSGTVTSGYTF. CDR3 in DNA: TGCAGTGCTAGTAGATACTCAGGAACAGTAACGAGTGGCTACACCTTC.

The rearrangement joins TRBV19 to TRBJ1-1, with unresolved D. Germline-derived CDR1 and CDR2 are LNHDA and SQIVND (reference sequence). The CDR3 is 14 residues long. Trimming took 7 bases from V and 4 from J, leaving 16 bases between them. The CDR3 sequence is CASITPGLATEAFF. The CDR3 DNA sequence: TGTGCCAGTATAACGCCGGGCCTTGCCACTGAAGCTTTCTTT.

This clonotype was recorded many times. The chain is built from TRBV12-3 or TRBV12-4 and TRBJ2-5; TRBD2 matches 7 bases. The trim removed 3 bases at V and 5 bases at J, leaving 3 bases unmatched. The CDR3 loop spans 13 amino acids. The CDR3 coding sequence is TGTGCCAGCAGTTTTTCCGGGGGGGAGACCCAGTACTTC. This encodes CASSFSGGETQYF.

This clonotype was counted ten times or more. The rearrangement joins TRBV6-1 to TRBJ1-5, with D maybe TRBD1 (5 bases). V was pared by 1 base and J by 6 bases, with 13 bases between. In germline, CDR1 is MNHNS, CDR2 SASEGT. The CDR3 is made up of 15 amino acids. The CDR3, as DNA: TGTGCCAGCAGTGAAGGATGGGGGGACCCTCAGCCCCAGCATTTT. Protein product: CASSEGWGDPQPQHF.

This clonotype was counted a few times. The CDR3 loop is CASSQDIISDTQYF. The CDR3 DNA reads as TGTGCCAGCAGCCAAGATATTATCTCAGATACGCAGTATTTT. This sequence joins TRBV3-1 and TRBJ2-3; no definite D call. Germline V CDR1 and CDR2: LGHDT, YNNKEL (reference sequence). V lost 0 bases and J 4 bases, leaving 8 bases between the germline ends. The CDR3 runs 14 residues.

Ten or more counts support this clonotype. The genes are TRBV18 and TRBJ2-5; a weak D match, TRBD1 (5 bases). There are 14 residues in the CDR3. Trimming stripped 0 bases from V and 2 bases from J, with 7 bases between. Looked up from germline, CDR1 is KGHSH and CDR2 is LQKENI. The CDR3, as DNA: TGTGCCAGCTCACCACCGCAGGGTCAAGAGACCCAGTACTTC. Translating it yields CASSPPQGQETQYF. Variable domain in full (rest from reference TRBV18 and TRBJ2-5): NAGVMQNPRHLVRRRGQEARLRCSPMKGHSHVYWYRQLPEEGLKFMVYLQKENIIDESGMPKERFSAEFPKEGPSILRIQQVVRGDSAAYFCASSPPQGQETQYFGPGTRLLVL.

The chain has TRBV28 and TRBJ1-6; 9 bases align to TRBD1. Germline assignment: CDR1 MDHEN and CDR2 SYDVKM. The CDR3 runs to 15 residues. V lost 5 bases, J lost 9 bases, and 8 bases stayed unmatched. The CDR3 nucleotides are TGTGCCAGCAGTAACCGGGACAGGGTCGCTTCACCCCTCCACTTT. Protein sequence: CASSNRDRVASPLHF. The whole variable domain, remainder taken from reference TRBV28 and TRBJ1-6, is DVKVTQSSRYLVKRTGEKVFLECVQDMDHENMFWYRQDPGLGLRLIYFSYDVKMKEKGDIPEGYSVSREKKERFSLILESASTNQTSMYLCASSNRDRVASPLHFGNGTRLTVT.

This clonotype has more than one count but fewer than ten. CDR3 nucleotide sequence: TGTGCCAGCAAAGGGAGGGGGCTTGTCACAGATACGCAGTATTTT. Its protein is CASKGRGLVTDTQYF. The chain uses TRBV2 and TRBJ2-3; possibly TRBD1 or TRBD2 for D (7 bases each). Trimming took 7 bases from V and 2 from J, leaving 16 bases between them. Germline CDR1 and CDR2: SNHLY and FYNNEI. CDR3 length equals 15 residues. The variable domain in full, completed from reference TRBV2 and TRBJ2-3, reads EPEVTQTPSHQVTQMGQEVILRCVPISNHLYFYWYRQILGQKVEFLVSFYNNEISEKSEIFDDQFSVERPDGSNFTLKIRSTKLEDSAMYFCASKGRGLVTDTQYFGPGTRLTVL.

This clonotype has at least ten counts. This chain links TRBV3-1 with TRBJ1-1; D may be TRBD1 (5 bases). Trimming pared 4 bases from V and 7 bases from J, leaving 25 bases between. Germline loops: CDR1 LGHDT, CDR2 YNNKEL (reference sequence). The CDR3 contains 17 residues. The CDR3 sequence is CASSRMTVPGYRLEAFF. As DNA, the CDR3 is TGTGCCAGCAGCCGCATGACCGTTCCAGGGTACCGGCTTGAAGCTTTCTTT.

This clonotype was detected many times. This chain connects TRBV5-1 to TRBJ2-7, with a weak D call TRBD1 (5 bases). V lost 2 bases, J lost 0 bases, and 9 bases lay in between. In germline, CDR1 is SGHRS, CDR2 YFSETQ. The CDR3 sequence is 14 residues long. The CDR3 DNA sequence: TGCGCCAGCAGCTTAGGACACAGCTCCTACGAGCAGTACTTC. The encoded protein is CASSLGHSSYEQYF.

The chain has TRBV7-9 and TRBJ2-5; D might be TRBD1 (6 bases). V dropped 10 bases and J dropped 5 bases, with 20 bases sitting between them. CDR1 and CDR2 (germline): SEHNR, FQNEAQ (reference sequence). The CDR3 runs 14 residues. The CDR3 region is CAILDGGARETQYF. DNA of the CDR3: TGTGCCATCCTCGATGGGGGCGCAAGGGAGACCCAGTACTTC.

This clonotype was seen once. This may arise from a read error, as a much more abundant clone is one base away. This chain links TRBV20-1 with TRBJ2-3, with TRBD2 matching 15 bases. Germline V gene sequence: CDR1 DFQATT, CDR2 SNEGSKA (reference sequence). CDR3 size: 19 residues. J lost 2 bases, V lost 7 bases, and 16 bases had no gene match. The CDR3 sequence is CSGDPRGTSGGPSTDTQYF. DNA of the CDR3: TGCAGTGGTGACCCCCGTGGGACTAGCGGGGGGCCTTCCACAGATACGCAGTATTTT.

This clonotype was observed a handful of times. This chain joins TRBV7-8 and TRBJ2-1; D might be TRBD1 or TRBD2, each matching 6 bases. The CDR3 is 18 amino acids. The V end was cut by 5 bases, the J end by 1 base, with 21 bases between. The germline gives CDR1 SGHVS, CDR2 FQNEAQ. The CDR3, as DNA: TGTGCCAGCAGCCCAGAGGGGACGGGGGCCGATTCCTACAATGAGCAGTTCTTC. Translating it yields CASSPEGTGADSYNEQFF.

The gene calls are TRBV9 and TRBJ2-1, with TRBD2 matching over 8 bases. J gave up 0 bases and V 3 bases, and 2 bases lay outside the gene matches. Germline V gene data show CDR1 as SGDLS and CDR2 as YYNGEE. The CDR3 is made up of 15 amino acids. CDR3 amino acids: CASSESGGSYNEQFF. CDR3 in DNA: TGTGCCAGCAGCGAAAGCGGGGGCTCCTACAATGAGCAGTTCTTC.

This clonotype was recorded a few times. This chain uses TRBV7-9 with TRBJ1-4; TRBD1 is a possible D gene (5 bases). Germline assignment: CDR1 SEHNR and CDR2 FQNEAQ (reference sequence). The CDR3 loop spans 15 amino acids. The V end lost 5 bases, the J end lost 6 bases, and 16 bases lay between the germline ends. The CDR3 is CASSLFGGGDEKLFF. CDR3 sequence (DNA): TGTGCCAGCAGCCTCTTCGGGGGGGGGGATGAAAAACTGTTTTTT.

This chain uses TRBV7-3 with TRBJ1-2; tentatively, D is TRBD1 (5 bases). CDR3 size: 14 residues. In germline, CDR1 is SGHTA, CDR2 FQGTGA. The V and J ends lost 8 bases and 7 bases respectively, with 20 bases between them. CDR3 in DNA: TGTGCCAGCGCCCCCTCGGCAGGGAGAGGTGGCTACACCTTC. It codes for CASAPSAGRGGYTF.

There are many counts of this clonotype. This chain connects TRBV28 to TRBJ1-4; D may be TRBD1 (5 bases). The V gene's germline CDR1 is MDHEN and CDR2 SYDVKM. V was clipped by 2 bases and J by 6 bases, with 10 bases between them. The CDR3 consists of 14 residues. CDR3 loop: CASSLVAGYEKLFF. CDR3 nucleotides: TGTGCCAGCAGTTTAGTAGCAGGGTATGAAAAACTGTTTTTT.

At least ten counts were recorded for this clonotype. J is TRBJ2-1 and V is TRBV20-1; 9 bases align to TRBD2. CDR1 and CDR2 (germline): DFQATT, SNEGSKA (reference sequence). J lost 5 bases, V lost 6 bases, and 8 bases had no gene match. CDR3 length: 14 amino acids. The CDR3 region is CSALAGAPHNEQFF. Written as DNA, the CDR3 is TGCAGTGCATTAGCGGGGGCCCCCCACAATGAGCAGTTCTTC.

This clonotype was detected only a few times. The CDR3 sequence is CASSRGHVYNSPLHF. CDR3 DNA: TGTGCCAGCAGTCGGGGACACGTCTATAATTCACCCCTCCACTTT. The chain links TRBV12-3 or TRBV12-4 to TRBJ1-6; tentative D call: TRBD1 (6 bases). The CDR3 consists of 15 residues. The germline V and J ends were trimmed by 5 bases and 3 bases, with 11 bases remaining between them.